A selection of T cell receptor beta chains follows, all from one sample in a study of shared clonotypes between healthy human individuals. The table came from immunoSEQ multiplex PCR; TCRdb's copy has only in-frame clones and leaves some out. The table shows some 490,000 clones, with about 85% occurring only once. Sequenced input: PBMCs. The receptors come from a middle-aged woman in good health. Some clones in this sample may be carry-over from other donors' samples. The CDR3 runs from the conserved cysteine through the conserved F or W. A D gene is named only where the DNA matches it firmly. The size of a clone is reported for some rows only, either as once, few or many, or as a class for expanded clones.

>few|TRBJ1-5|-|TRBV27
TGTGCCAGCAGTCTAAATTCCAGGGGCCTTGGGCAGCCCCAGCATTTT
CASSLNSRGLGQPQHF
>-|TRBJ2-1|TRBD2|TRBV27
TGTGCCAGCACCCCAACCCCGGGACTAGCGGGACGAGGTGAGCAGTTCTTC
CASTPTPGLAGRGEQFF
>-|TRBJ2-5|TRBD1|TRBV6-5
TGTGCCAGCCTCACAGGGGGCGCGGAGACCCAGTACTTC
CASLTGGAETQYF
>-|TRBJ2-7|-|TRBV6-5
TGTGCCAGCACCTGGGGGGAACGGTACCCCTACGAGCAGTACTTC
CASTWGERYPYEQYF
>once|TRBJ1-1|-|TRBV28
TGTGCCAGCAATTTTAGGGGGACGCTGAACACTGAAGCTTTCTTT
CASNFRGTLNTEAFF
>once|TRBJ2-5|-|TRBV5-4
TGTGCCAGCAGCGGGGCCGGTCTGGGGGTTGAGGAGACCCAGTACTTC
CASSGAGLGVEETQYF
>-|TRBJ1-4|-|TRBV5-1
TGCGCCAGCAGCTTGTCGGGGGGTGAGGAAAAACTGTTTTTT
CASSLSGGEEKLFF
>-|TRBJ1-3|-|TRBV18
TGTGCCAGCTCACCAGGGGGAACTGGAAACACCATATATTTT
CASSPGGTGNTIYF
>-|TRBJ2-7|TRBD1|TRBV18
TGTGCCAGCTCAGGGGACAGTTACGAGCAGTACTTC
CASSGDSYEQYF
>-|TRBJ2-3|-|TRBV7-6
TGTGCCAGCAGCTTGGGAGGAACCACAGATACGCAGTATTTT
CASSLGGTTDTQYF
>-|TRBJ2-7|-|TRBV29-1
TGCAGCGTTGAACAGGACGTCCACGAGCAGTACTTC
CSVEQDVHEQYF
>-|TRBJ1-5|-|TRBV15
TGTGCCACCAGCAGACGGACGTATAGCAATCAGCCCCAGCATTTT
CATSRRTYSNQPQHF
>-|TRBJ2-5|-|TRBV10-2
TGCGCCAGCAGTGAACGGGGACCCCAAGAGACCCAGTACTTC
CASSERGPQETQYF
>-|TRBJ2-2|TRBD2|TRBV14
TGTGCCAGCAGCCAATTAGTCCCTAGCGGGATCACCGGGGAGCTGTTTTTT
CASSQLVPSGITGELFF
>few|TRBJ1-5|-|TRBV2
TGTGCCAGCAGCTCGGACAGACATCAGCCCCAGCATTTT
CASSSDRHQPQHF
>once|TRBJ2-7|TRBD2|TRBV7-3
TGTGCCAGCAGCCTAGCGGGAGACCTTTCCTACGAGCAGTACTTC
CASSLAGDLSYEQYF
>-|TRBJ1-1|TRBD1|TRBV28
TGTGCCATCCAGGGGGCTGAAGCTTTCTTT
CAIQGAEAFF
>-|TRBJ2-3|TRBD1|TRBV5-1
TGCGCCAGCAGCTGGACCGGACAGGGCCGCACAGATACGCAGTATTTT
CASSWTGQGRTDTQYF
>-|TRBJ2-3|-|TRBV11-2
TGTGCCAGCGGGACTGGCACAGATACGCAGTATTTT
CASGTGTDTQYF
>-|TRBJ1-1|-|TRBV6-4
TGTGCCAGCAGTGAGGGAGAAGACACTGAAGCTTTCTTT
CASSEGEDTEAFF
>-|TRBJ2-7|-|TRBV2
TGTGCCAGCGATATGCCTCCTAACAACTACGAGCAGTACTTC
CASDMPPNNYEQYF
>-|TRBJ2-1|-|TRBV4-1
TGCGCCAGCAGCCAAAGTAGGGCTAGTATCACCCCTGAGCAGTTCTTC
CASSQSRASITPEQFF
>-|TRBJ2-4|TRBD1|TRBV7-9
TGTGCCAGCATCATACTTAGGCCCCCGGGACAGATAGCCAAAAACATTCAGTACTTC
CASIILRPPGQIAKNIQYF
>-|TRBJ2-7|TRBD1|TRBV15
TGTGCCACCAGCCCCGACAGGGCTCCTTACGAGCAGTACTTC
CATSPDRAPYEQYF
>-|TRBJ2-7|-|TRBV11-2
TGTGCCAGCAGCTTAGATAGTGGTGGGCCATACGAGCAGTACTTC
CASSLDSGGPYEQYF
>-|TRBJ2-5|-|TRBV28
TGTGCCAGCAGGTGGTTAGATGGACAAGAGACCCAGTACTTC
CASRWLDGQETQYF
>-|TRBJ1-1|-|TRBV7-2
TGTGCCAGCAGCTTAGATAGGGACGCTGAAGCTTTCTTT
CASSLDRDAEAFF
>-|TRBJ2-7|-|TRBV6-5
TGTGCCAGCAGTTACTCGCAGGGTGGCGAGCAGTACTTC
CASSYSQGGEQYF
>-|TRBJ1-5|-|TRBV30
TGTGCCTGGAGTGGGGGGTTTAGCAATCAGCCCCAGCATTTT
CAWSGGFSNQPQHF
>once|TRBJ1-4|-|TRBV28
TGTGCCAGCAGTCCTGGGGGTTCTAATGAAAAACTGTTTTTT
CASSPGGSNEKLFF
>once|TRBJ2-7|-|TRBV6-1
TGTGCCAGCAGCCAGTTAACCTACGAGCAGTACTTC
CASSQLTYEQYF
>-|TRBJ2-3|-|TRBV30
TGTGCCTGGAGTGTTACTAGCAGAACGGGGGATACGCAGTATTTT
CAWSVTSRTGDTQYF
>-|TRBJ2-2|TRBD2|TRBV7-4
TGTGCCAGCAGCGTGGGGACTAGCGGGAGAGGGGGCACCGGGGAGCTGTTTTTT
CASSVGTSGRGGTGELFF
>-|TRBJ2-6|-|TRBV5-1
TGCGCCAGCAGCTTGGCCAGCCCTGGGGCCAACGTCCTGACTTTC
CASSLASPGANVLTF
>few|TRBJ1-3|-|TRBV7-9
TGTGCCAGCAGCTCCACAGGGCTTCACTCTGGAAACACCATATATTTT
CASSSTGLHSGNTIYF
>-|TRBJ2-2|-|TRBV13
TGTGCCAGCAGCTTAGGCCTGGGGACTGCATCGAACACCGGGGAGCTGTTTTTT
CASSLGLGTASNTGELFF
>-|TRBJ2-7|-|TRBV11-1
TGTGCCAGCAGCTCTGTTGGTATCTCCTACGAGCAGTACTTC
CASSSVGISYEQYF
>-|TRBJ1-2|-|TRBV18
TGTGCCAGCTCACCACGTCTACCAGGGGCTGATAGTGGCTACACCTTC
CASSPRLPGADSGYTF
>-|TRBJ2-6|-|TRBV28
TGTGCCAGCAGTTTACCCCCTGGGGCCAACGTCCTGACTTTC
CASSLPPGANVLTF
>-|TRBJ2-2|TRBD2|TRBV4-2
TGTGCCAGCAGTAGCACTAGCGGGGGCACCGGGGAGCTGTTTTTT
CASSSTSGGTGELFF
>-|TRBJ2-7|-|TRBV6-1
TGTGCCAGCAGTGAAAATTTGGCAGGCGATACCTACGAGCAGTACTTC
CASSENLAGDTYEQYF
>-|TRBJ2-7|-|TRBV6-5
TGTGCCAGCAGTGCCGGACTAAGGGGCGAGCAGTACTTC
CASSAGLRGEQYF
>many|TRBJ2-7|-|TRBV7-9
TGTGCCAGCAGCTTAGTGGGGGTCCGCACCTACGAGCAGTACTTC
CASSLVGVRTYEQYF
>-|TRBJ1-2|-|TRBV5-1
TGCGCCAGCAGAGCGGGCCTCTCCCCGAACTATGGCTACACCTTC
CASRAGLSPNYGYTF
>-|TRBJ2-2|-|TRBV7-2
TGTGCCAGCAGCTTAGGTCCCGGCACCGGGGAGCTGTTTTTT
CASSLGPGTGELFF
>-|TRBJ1-3|-|TRBV6-1
TGTGCCAGCAGTGACACGGGAAGAGGAAACACCATATATTTT
CASSDTGRGNTIYF
>-|TRBJ2-1|TRBD2|TRBV27
TGTGCCAGCAGGAGGACTAGCGGGAGTTCGGGATACAATGAGCAGTTCTTC
CASRRTSGSSGYNEQFF
>-|TRBJ2-7|-|TRBV2
TGTGCCAGCAGTGCGGTGGGGGGCGAGCAGTACTTC
CASSAVGGEQYF
>-|TRBJ1-3|TRBD1|TRBV5-4
TGTGGACAGGGGGAGGGGAACACCATATATTTT
CGQGEGNTIYF
>-|TRBJ2-3|TRBD1|TRBV10-3
TGTGCCATCGGGGGACAGGGAGCAGATACGCAGTATTTT
CAIGGQGADTQYF
>-|TRBJ1-5|TRBD1|TRBV28
TGTGCCAGCAGTAAAACCGGGACAGCTCAGCCCCAGCATTTT
CASSKTGTAQPQHF
>-|TRBJ1-4|-|TRBV28
TGTGCCATCGGGACACAAGGTGAAAAACTGTTTTTT
CAIGTQGEKLFF
>few|TRBJ2-1|-|TRBV2
TGTGCCAGCAGTGAACAGGCCCTCGTGGGGTTCTTC
CASSEQALVGFF